This entry lists 16 T cell receptor beta chains sequenced from one sample in a study of blood T cell repertoires in COVID-19. The protocol was immunoSEQ multiplex PCR, while the TCRdb copy is restricted to in-frame clones and leaves out a portion. The sample yields fewer than 300,000 clones, about nine tenths seen once. The sequenced material came from PBMCs or T cells enriched from blood (not recorded which). These receptor sequences come from a woman aged 40 to 50 with acute COVID-19.

The rearrangement joins TRBV2 to TRBJ2-7; 11 positions agree with TRBD2. The trim removed 6 bases at V and 6 bases at J, leaving 4 bases unmatched. Germline V CDR1 and CDR2: SNHLY, FYNNEI. This CDR3 region has 13 residues. The CDR3 DNA sequence: TGTGCCAGCAGGTCACTAGCGGGAGTCGAGCAGTACTTC. The encoded protein is CASRSLAGVEQYF.

This chain links TRBV9 with TRBJ1-4; D is perhaps TRBD1 (5 bases). There are 15 residues in the CDR3. Germline CDR1 and CDR2: SGDLS and YYNGEE. Trimming removed 0 bases at V and 7 bases at J, with 13 bases between. The CDR3: CASSVAGGSSEKLFF. The CDR3 nucleotides read TGTGCCAGCAGCGTAGCGGGGGGGAGTAGTGAAAAACTGTTTTTT. Drawing the rest from reference TRBV9 and TRBJ1-4, the complete variable domain is DSGVTQTPKHLITATGQRVTLRCSPRSGDLSVYWYQQSLDQGLQFLIQYYNGEERAKGNILERFSAQQFPDLHSELNLSSLELGDSALYFCASSVAGGSSEKLFFGSGTQLSVL.

The chain joins TRBV30 to TRBJ2-5, with 8 bases that match TRBD1. Germline V lookup: CDR1 GTSNPN, CDR2 SVGIG (reference sequence). CDR3 length: 12 amino acids. V was clipped by 2 bases and J by 9 bases; unmatched bases: 5. The CDR3 DNA reads as TGTGCCTGGAGTCGGACAGGGATGTCCCAGTACTTC. Translating it yields CAWSRTGMSQYF.

This sequence joins TRBV3-1 (or the pseudogene TRBV3-2) and TRBJ2-3; the match to TRBD1 covers 7 bases. This CDR3 contains 18 residues. Per germline, CDR1 LGHDT and CDR2 YNNKEL (reference sequence). J lost 0 bases, V lost 1 base, and 10 bases had no gene match. The CDR3 region has the DNA TGTGCCAGCAGCCAAGTCTCAGGGACAGACCCTAGCACAGATACGCAGTATTTT. This codes for CASSQVSGTDPSTDTQYF.

The chain has TRBV7-9 and TRBJ1-3; D is undetermined. The CDR3 is made up of 15 amino acids. Germline CDR1 SEHNR, CDR2 FQNEAQ (reference sequence). Trimming pared 3 bases from V and 4 bases from J, leaving 13 bases between. The CDR3 nucleotides read TGTGCCAGCAGCTTCACGCGGGGTGGGGGAAACACCATATATTTT. Its translation is CASSFTRGGGNTIYF.

This clone has only one observation. CDR3 DNA sequence: TGTGCCAGCAGTGCCCACCGGGAACCAAATAATTCACCCCTCCACTTT. Its protein is CASSAHREPNNSPLHF. This chain joins TRBV6-1 and TRBJ1-6; D call uncertain. Trimming cost V 4 bases and J 5 bases, with 15 bases left between them. There are 16 residues in the CDR3. Germline lookup yields CDR1 MNHNS and CDR2 SASEGT.

The chain uses TRBV4-2 and TRBJ1-2; a weak D match, TRBD1 (6 bases). This CDR3 has 15 amino acids. The ends were cut back, 0 bases at V and 8 bases at J, with 16 bases in the middle. The V gene's germline CDR1 is LGHNA and CDR2 YNFKEQ. The CDR3: CASSQETNRARGYTF. The CDR3 coding sequence is TGTGCCAGCAGCCAAGAAACCAACAGGGCTCGGGGCTACACCTTC.

The rearrangement joins TRBV18 to TRBJ2-7, with unresolved D. The CDR3 runs 11 residues. Trimming pared 6 bases from V and 0 bases from J, leaving 3 bases between. Germline CDR1 is KGHSH and CDR2 is LQKENI. Written as DNA, the CDR3 is TGTGCCAGCTCGGCCTCCTACGAGCAGTACTTC. Protein product: CASSASYEQYF. Together with reference TRBV18 and TRBJ2-7, the CDR3 gives the full variable domain: NAGVMQNPRHLVRRRGQEARLRCSPMKGHSHVYWYRQLPEEGLKFMVYLQKENIIDESGMPKERFSAEFPKEGPSILRIQQVVRGDSAAYFCASSASYEQYFGPGTRLTVT.

This CDR3 reads CSAWGHLEAFF. As DNA, the CDR3 is TGCAGTGCTTGGGGGCACCTAGAAGCTTTCTTT. V is TRBV20-1 and J is TRBJ1-1; possible D gene TRBD1, 6 bases. This CDR3 has 11 residues. V was shortened by 5 bases and J by 8 bases, with 12 bases between the two germline ends. Germline values: CDR1 DFQATT, CDR2 SNEGSKA (reference sequence).

CDR3 nucleotides: TGCGCCAGCAGCTTTTTATCGGCAGGGATCGGGACTGAAGCTTTCTTT. Translating it yields CASSFLSAGIGTEAFF. This chain joins TRBV5-1 and TRBJ1-1, with D possibly TRBD1 on 5 matching bases. This CDR3 contains 16 residues. Germline lookup yields CDR1 SGHRS and CDR2 YFSETQ. Trimming stripped 2 bases from V and 5 bases from J, with 19 bases between.

The CDR3 region is CASSPGPGLPEAFF. Written as DNA, the CDR3 is TGTGCCAGCAGCCCCGGGCCAGGGTTGCCTGAAGCTTTCTTT. The V and J genes are TRBV7-3 and TRBJ1-1; possible D gene TRBD1, 5 bases. Germline lookup yields CDR1 SGHTA and CDR2 FQGTGA. The CDR3 contains 14 residues. V was cut by 5 bases and J by 6 bases, with 16 bases left in between. The whole variable domain, filled in from reference TRBV7-3 and TRBJ1-1, reads GAGVSQTPSNKVTEKGKYVELRCDPISGHTALYWYRQSLGQGPEFLIYFQGTGAADDSGLPNDRFFAVRPEGSVSTLKIQRTERGDSAVYLCASSPGPGLPEAFFGQGTRLTVV.

This chain connects TRBV28 to TRBJ2-2; TRBD2 agrees at 7 bases. Germline trimming cut 4 bases from V and 5 bases from J; bases unmatched to any gene: 10. CDR3 length: 16 residues. CDR1 is MDHEN, CDR2 SYDVKM, per germline. The CDR3 DNA reads as TGTGCCAGCAGTTATCCTAGCGGCCACGGGACCGGGGAGCTGTTTTTT. It is translated as CASSYPSGHGTGELFF.

This sequence joins TRBV5-6 and TRBJ2-2; 9 nucleotides agree with TRBD1. In germline, CDR1 is SGHDT, CDR2 YYEEEE. Losses at the gene ends were 4 bases for V and 7 bases for J; bases not matched to a gene: 14. This CDR3 region has 17 residues. The CDR3: CASSIDGQGWVGGELFF. The DNA of the CDR3 is TGTGCCAGCAGCATAGATGGACAGGGGTGGGTCGGCGGGGAGCTGTTTTTT.

This chain uses TRBV3-1 (or the pseudogene TRBV3-2) with TRBJ1-5; 7 bases align to TRBD1. The ends lost 1 base at V and 3 bases at J; junction bases unmatched: 6. This CDR3 region has 16 residues. CDR1 is LGHDT, CDR2 YNNKEL, per germline (reference sequence). The CDR3 nucleotides read TGTGCCAGCAGCCAAGGGTCACAGGGGTCCAATCAGCCCCAGCATTTT. This gives the protein CASSQGSQGSNQPQHF.

V usage is TRBV12-5 and J usage is TRBJ1-1, with 7 bases matching TRBD1. The CDR3 contains 14 residues. Germline loops: CDR1 LGHNT, CDR2 FRNRAP. J gave up 5 bases and V 6 bases, and 9 bases lay outside the gene matches. This chain's CDR3 is CASGSGGLGTEAFF. For the CDR3, the DNA is TGTGCTAGTGGGTCAGGGGGATTAGGGACTGAAGCTTTCTTT.

The gene calls are TRBV9 and TRBJ1-2; 11 bases align to TRBD1. CDR1 SGDLS and CDR2 YYNGEE come from the germline V gene. The CDR3 has 22 amino acids. The V segment lost 0 bases and the J segment 3 bases; nucleotides outside the gene matches: 22. The DNA for the CDR3 is TGTGCCAGCAGCGTAGAAATTGGACAGGGGGCGCGCTTTGATATCAGAGACTATGGCTACACCTTC. The encoded protein is CASSVEIGQGARFDIRDYGYTF.